The next 7 T cell receptor beta chains were all read from a single sample in a study of T cell repertoires in cytomegalovirus infection. These receptors have no known antigen. TCRdb passed the reads through MiXCR, listing each CDR3 protein once. The sample carries about 920,000 distinct CDR3 sequences, around 29% recorded once. Sequenced material: cultured CD8+ T cells from PBMCs, taken from culture after CMV antigen stimulation. The receptor source for this set is a human donor in good health (CMV status not recorded). Some clones in this sample may be carry-over from other donors' samples.

The gene calls are TRBV7-9 and TRBJ2-1, with 7 bases aligning to TRBD2. The CDR3 spans 11 residues. The germline gives CDR1 SEHNR, CDR2 FQNEAQ (reference sequence). V dropped 11 bases and J dropped 6; count of bases not matched to a gene: 4. As DNA, the CDR3 is TGTGCCCAAGCGGGGCCCAATGAGCAGTTCTTC. It yields the protein CAQAGPNEQFF.

In its sample, this clonotype was seen a few times. This chain connects TRBV5-5 to TRBJ2-7, with a weak D call TRBD2 (6 bases). The CDR3 consists of 16 residues. Germline V gene sequence: CDR1 SGHKS, CDR2 YYEKEE (reference sequence). V lost 4 bases and J lost 7, with 24 bases in between. The CDR3 loop is CASSPPPTDYPEEQYV. DNA of the CDR3: TGTGCCAGCAGCCCGCCCCCTACGGACTACCCGGAGGAGCAGTACGTC.

This clonotype has only a few counts. This chain uses TRBV10-3 with TRBJ2-2, with D perhaps assigned TRBD1 or TRBD2 (6 bases each). This CDR3 contains 17 residues. Germline CDR1 is ENHRY and CDR2 is SYGVKD. V lost 3 bases to trimming and J lost 1 base, with 15 bases between them. The CDR3 sequence is CAISDPGDKRNTGELFF. The CDR3, as DNA: TGTGCCATCAGTGATCCGGGGGACAAAAGGAACACCGGGGAGCTGTTTTTT.

This clonotype was detected ten times or more. V and J are TRBV6-5 and TRBJ2-1; D might be TRBD1 (6 bases). Between the trimmed V and J ends, which lost 0 bases and 3 bases, there was a span of 9 bases. The CDR3 spans 15 residues. Germline CDR1 MNHEY, CDR2 SVGAGI. The CDR3 DNA is TGTGCCAGCAGTTACTCAGGGGGAAGCTACAATGAGCAGTTCTTC. Amino acids: CASSYSGGSYNEQFF.

This clonotype was observed a handful of times. The chain carries TRBV5-1 and TRBJ1-1; TRBD1 matches at 7 bases. V dropped 0 bases and J dropped 5; count of bases not matched to a gene: 7. Germline loops: CDR1 SGHRS, CDR2 YFSETQ. The CDR3 length is 15 residues. The CDR3 DNA sequence: TGCGCCAGCAGCTTGGTCGGGCCACAGGGGACTGAAGCTTTCTTT. As protein: CASSLVGPQGTEAFF.

This chain links TRBV20-1 with TRBJ2-1; 10 nucleotides line up with TRBD2. Germline CDR1 DFQATT, CDR2 SNEGSKA (reference sequence). This CDR3 is 16 amino acids long. V dropped 0 bases and J dropped 3; count of bases not matched to a gene: 5. For the CDR3, the DNA is TGCAGTGCTAGAGACCTAGCGGGGGCCCACTACAATGAGCAGTTCTTC. It codes for CSARDLAGAHYNEQFF.

This chain joins TRBV7-9 and TRBJ2-2, with D perhaps matching TRBD2 (6 bases). V gave up 4 bases and J gave up 0 bases, with 9 bases separating them. CDR3 length equals 15 residues. Looked up from germline, CDR1 is SEHNR and CDR2 is FQNEAQ (reference sequence). The CDR3 protein is CASSSGLSNTGELFF. The CDR3 DNA reads TGTGCCAGCAGCTCGGGACTTTCGAACACCGGGGAGCTGTTTTTT.